The TCR beta chain described here comes from a study of Ad26.COV2.S vaccination and SARS-CoV-2 variants. Study-wide background: Among those in the COV1001 Ad26.COV2.S trial arm was the donor. The study gave Ad26.COV2.S intramuscularly, once or twice 56 days apart.

The sample's treatment: around 19 received Ad26.COV2.S at low or high dose, single or two shots; five or six received placebo; per-sample allocation not given. It was on day 63 after the first vaccine or placebo injection that samples were taken. Assay: immunoSEQ multiplex PCR; the TCRdb copy retains only in-frame clones and omits some. Here the sample spans some 340,000 clones, 85% being singletons. Germline-derived CDR1 and CDR2 are SNHLY and FYNNEI. V dropped 6 bases and J dropped 0 bases, with 15 bases sitting between them. The CDR3 runs to 16 residues. The chain combines TRBV2 with TRBJ1-5, with D possibly TRBD1 on 5 matching bases. Sequenced here: peripheral blood, sampled in a trial of Ad26.COV2.S vaccine versus placebo. This clonotype was sampled from a person aged 18 to 59 who received the Ad26.COV2.S COVID-19 vaccine or a placebo. The CDR3 region has the DNA TGTGCCAGCAGAGGCAGGGTCTATTTTAGCAATCAGCCCCAGCATTTT. It encodes CASRGRVYFSNQPQHF.